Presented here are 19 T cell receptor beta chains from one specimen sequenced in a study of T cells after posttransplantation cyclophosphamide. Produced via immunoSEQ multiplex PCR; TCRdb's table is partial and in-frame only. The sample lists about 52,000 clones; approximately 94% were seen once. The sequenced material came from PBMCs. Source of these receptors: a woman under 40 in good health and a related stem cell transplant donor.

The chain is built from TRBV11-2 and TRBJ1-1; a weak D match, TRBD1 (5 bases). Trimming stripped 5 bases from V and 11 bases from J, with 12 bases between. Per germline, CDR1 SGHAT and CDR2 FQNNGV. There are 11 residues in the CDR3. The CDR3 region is CASSLRDWAFF. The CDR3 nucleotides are TGTGCCAGCAGCCTCAGGGATTGGGCTTTCTTT.

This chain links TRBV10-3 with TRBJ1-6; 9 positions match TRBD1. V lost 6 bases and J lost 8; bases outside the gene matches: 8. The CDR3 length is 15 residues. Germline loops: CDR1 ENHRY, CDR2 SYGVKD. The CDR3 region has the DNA TGTGCCATCAGGGCGAGGGACAGGGTAGATTCACCCCTCCACTTT. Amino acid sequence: CAIRARDRVDSPLHF.

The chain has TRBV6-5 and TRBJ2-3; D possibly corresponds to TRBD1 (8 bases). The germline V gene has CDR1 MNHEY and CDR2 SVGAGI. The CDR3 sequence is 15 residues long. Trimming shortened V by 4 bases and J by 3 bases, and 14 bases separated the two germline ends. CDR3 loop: CASSSQGGVTDTQYF. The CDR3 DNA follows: TGTGCCAGCAGTTCACAGGGGGGGGTTACAGATACGCAGTATTTT.

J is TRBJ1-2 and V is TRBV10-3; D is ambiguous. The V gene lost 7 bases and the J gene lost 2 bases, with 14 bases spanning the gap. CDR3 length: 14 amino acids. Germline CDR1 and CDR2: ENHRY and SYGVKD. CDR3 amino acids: CAITAGITNYGYTF. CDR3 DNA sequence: TGTGCCATCACGGCAGGCATTACCAACTATGGCTACACCTTC.

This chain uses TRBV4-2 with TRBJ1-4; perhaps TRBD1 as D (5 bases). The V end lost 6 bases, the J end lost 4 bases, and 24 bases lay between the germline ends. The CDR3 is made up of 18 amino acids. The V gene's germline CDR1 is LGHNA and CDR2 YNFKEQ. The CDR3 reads CASRGAGSLAVDNEKLFF. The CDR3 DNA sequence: TGTGCCAGCAGAGGGGCCGGGTCCTTAGCTGTAGATAATGAAAAACTGTTTTTT.

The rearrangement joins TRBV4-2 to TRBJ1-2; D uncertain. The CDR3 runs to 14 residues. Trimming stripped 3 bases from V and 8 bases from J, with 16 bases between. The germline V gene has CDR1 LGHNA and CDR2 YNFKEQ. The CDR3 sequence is CASSHPQGEGGYTF. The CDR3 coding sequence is TGTGCCAGCAGCCACCCCCAAGGTGAGGGAGGCTACACCTTC.

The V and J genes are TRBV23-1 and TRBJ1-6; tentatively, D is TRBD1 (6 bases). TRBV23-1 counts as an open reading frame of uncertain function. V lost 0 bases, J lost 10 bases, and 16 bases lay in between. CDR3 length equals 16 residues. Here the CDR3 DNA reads TGCGCCAGCAGTCAATCGGATCGGGGCAGGGGATCACCCCTCCACTTT. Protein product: CASSQSDRGRGSPLHF.

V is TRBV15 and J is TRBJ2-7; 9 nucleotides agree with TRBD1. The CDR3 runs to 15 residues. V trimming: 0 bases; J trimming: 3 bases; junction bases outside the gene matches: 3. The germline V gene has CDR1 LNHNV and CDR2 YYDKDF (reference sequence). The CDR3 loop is CATSREGQGYYEQYF. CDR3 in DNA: TGTGCCACCAGCAGAGAGGGACAGGGTTACTACGAGCAGTACTTC.

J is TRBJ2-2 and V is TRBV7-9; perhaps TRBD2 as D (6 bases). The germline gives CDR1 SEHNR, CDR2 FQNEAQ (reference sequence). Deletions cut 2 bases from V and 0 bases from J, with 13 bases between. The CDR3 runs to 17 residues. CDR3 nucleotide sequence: TGTGCCAGCAGCTTAATAACGGGAGCCGCGAACACCGGGGAGCTGTTTTTT. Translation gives CASSLITGAANTGELFF.

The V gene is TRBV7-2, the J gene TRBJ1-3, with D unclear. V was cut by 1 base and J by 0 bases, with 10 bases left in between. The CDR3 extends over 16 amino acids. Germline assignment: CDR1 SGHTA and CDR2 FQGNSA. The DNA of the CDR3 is TGTGCCAGCAGCTTAGGAGGGATCAACTCTGGAAACACCATATATTTT. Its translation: CASSLGGINSGNTIYF.

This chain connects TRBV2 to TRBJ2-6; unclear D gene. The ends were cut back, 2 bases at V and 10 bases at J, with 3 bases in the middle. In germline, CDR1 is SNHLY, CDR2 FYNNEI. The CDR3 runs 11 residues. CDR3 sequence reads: CASSEQNVLTF. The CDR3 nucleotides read TGTGCCAGCAGTGAACAGAACGTCCTGACTTTC.

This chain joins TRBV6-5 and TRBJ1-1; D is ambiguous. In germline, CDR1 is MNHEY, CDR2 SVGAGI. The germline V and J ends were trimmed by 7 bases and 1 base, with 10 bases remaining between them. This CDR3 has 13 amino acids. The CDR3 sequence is CASNNKRNTEAFF. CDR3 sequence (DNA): TGTGCCAGCAATAACAAACGGAACACTGAAGCTTTCTTT.

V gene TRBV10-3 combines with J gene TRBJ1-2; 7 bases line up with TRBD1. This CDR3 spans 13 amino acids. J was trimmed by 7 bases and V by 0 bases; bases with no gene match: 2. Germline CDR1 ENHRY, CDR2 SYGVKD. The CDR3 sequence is CAISESDRAGYTF. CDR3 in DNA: TGTGCCATCAGTGAGTCAGACAGGGCTGGCTACACCTTC.

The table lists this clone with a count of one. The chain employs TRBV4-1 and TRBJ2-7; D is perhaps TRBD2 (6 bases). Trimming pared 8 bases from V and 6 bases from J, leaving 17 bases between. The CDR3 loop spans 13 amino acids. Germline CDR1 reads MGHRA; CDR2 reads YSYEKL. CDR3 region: CASVRDFLSEQYF. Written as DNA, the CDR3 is TGCGCCAGCGTCCGGGACTTTCTGAGCGAGCAGTACTTC.

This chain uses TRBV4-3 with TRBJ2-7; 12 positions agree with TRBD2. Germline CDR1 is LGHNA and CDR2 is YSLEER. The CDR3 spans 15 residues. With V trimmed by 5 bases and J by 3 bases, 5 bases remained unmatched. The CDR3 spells CASSRTSGEGYEQYF. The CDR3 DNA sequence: TGCGCCAGCAGCAGGACTAGCGGGGAAGGCTACGAGCAGTACTTC.

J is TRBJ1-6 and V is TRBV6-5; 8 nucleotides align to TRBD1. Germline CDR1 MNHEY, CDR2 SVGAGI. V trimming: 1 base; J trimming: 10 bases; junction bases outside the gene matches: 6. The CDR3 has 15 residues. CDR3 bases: TGTGCCAGCAGTTACTGGAACAGGGGGAGGTCACCCCTCCACTTT. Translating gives CASSYWNRGRSPLHF.

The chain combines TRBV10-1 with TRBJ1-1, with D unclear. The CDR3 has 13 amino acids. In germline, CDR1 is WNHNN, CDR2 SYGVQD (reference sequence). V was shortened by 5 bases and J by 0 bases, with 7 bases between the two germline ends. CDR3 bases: TGCGCCAGCAGTCCCAGGATGAACACTGAAGCTTTCTTT. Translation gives CASSPRMNTEAFF.

Written as DNA, the CDR3 is TGTGCCAGCAGGTCTGGACAAACCCGCCTCTACGAGCAGTACTTC. This codes for CASRSGQTRLYEQYF. The chain has TRBV6-5 and TRBJ2-7, with D possibly TRBD1 on 5 matching bases. V was shortened by 6 bases and J by 3 bases, with 18 bases between the two germline ends. CDR1 is MNHEY and CDR2 is SVGAGI in the germline V gene. The CDR3 is 15 amino acids.

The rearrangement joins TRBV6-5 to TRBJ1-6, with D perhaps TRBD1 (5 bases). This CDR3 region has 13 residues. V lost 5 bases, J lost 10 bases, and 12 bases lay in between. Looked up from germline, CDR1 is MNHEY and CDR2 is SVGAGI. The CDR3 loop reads CASSTRVESPLHF. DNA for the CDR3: TGTGCCAGCAGTACCAGGGTTGAATCACCCCTCCACTTT.